The clone carrying this T cell receptor beta chain occurred a few times. The data are from a study of naive and memory T cell subsets. Germline V CDR1 and CDR2: DFQATT, SNEGSKA (reference sequence). This CDR3 contains 17 residues. V lost 0 bases, J lost 4 bases, and 12 bases stayed unmatched. An equimolar mix of two oligonucleotides served as the beta constant-region primer for TRBC1 and TRBC2. The ligated cDNA underwent four PCR rounds using SP2 and nested alpha and beta constant-region primers. TCRdb redid the calling of the UMI-ligation and nested PCR reads with MiXCR, one entry per CDR3 protein. The sample holds some 80,000 distinct CDR3 sequences, about 10% seen once. Four subsets defined by CD45RA and CD27 were sorted after CD3, CD4, CD8 and live/dead staining.

Sequenced: naive CD8+ T cells from blood. The receptor was derived from a human donor in good health. The chain employs TRBV20-1 and TRBJ2-1, with 7 bases aligning to TRBD2. The chain's CDR3 is CSARDHLADYPYNEQFF. CDR3 nucleotides: TGCAGTGCTAGAGATCACCTAGCGGATTACCCATACAATGAGCAGTTCTTC.